This T cell receptor beta chain is from a study of blood T cell repertoires in COVID-19. Libraries were prepared by immunoSEQ multiplex PCR; TCRdb keeps only in-frame clonotypes and omits some of them. The sample gives some 270,000 clones, under 90% of which show up once; less than 2% is in the top ten. CDR1 SGHRS and CDR2 YFSETQ come from the germline V gene. The V gene lost 4 bases and the J gene lost 3 bases, with 24 bases spanning the gap. The CDR3 contains 18 residues. Those who participated ranged in age from about 18 to 95 years and resided in 24 US areas. The sequenced material came from PBMCs or T cells enriched from blood (not recorded which). This chain joins TRBV5-1 and TRBJ2-3; D is possibly TRBD1 (6 bases). This TCR derives from a woman aged 40 to 55 who had recovered from COVID-19. The CDR3 here is CASSGGRGSRRTTDTQYF. DNA for the CDR3: TGCGCCAGCAGCGGGGGCCGTGGCTCGAGGCGAACAACAGATACGCAGTATTTT.